This T cell receptor beta chain was observed in a study of shared clonotypes between healthy human individuals. As for this clone: No antigen is known for it.

V was trimmed by 3 bases and J by 8 bases, leaving 5 bases between them. Per germline, CDR1 GTSNPN and CDR2 SVGIG (reference sequence). The CDR3 has 11 residues. Assay used: immunoSEQ multiplex PCR; TCRdb lists only in-frame clones, some missing. In the table there are about 1 million clones, around four fifths of which are singletons. General study findings and limits: Deeper or shallower sequencing was expected to change how clonotypes are shared among donors.

V and J are TRBV30 and TRBJ1-6; D ambiguous. This TCR was sampled from a man between 18 and 35 years old in good health. The sample taken for sequencing was memory CD4+ T cells sorted from blood. The subset denotes: CD45RA-negative fraction. In DNA, the CDR3 is TGTGCCTGGAGACTTGATTCACCCCTCCACTTT. Translation gives CAWRLDSPLHF.